This T cell receptor beta chain was sequenced during a study of shared T cell receptors in the human thymus. Here immunoSEQ multiplex PCR was the method, and the copy in TCRdb shows in-frame clones only, minus some. The profile covers 720,000 or so clones, with 80% to 90% appearing a single time and roughly 0.01% taken by the ten largest. The CDR3 is 16 amino acids. Trimming removed 5 bases from V and 2 bases from J; junction bases left unmatched: 8. Germline V gene data show CDR1 as MNHEY and CDR2 as SMNVEV (reference sequence). The same sample was also studied in work on human thymus T cells. Turning to that study: Healthy Finnish infants undergoing corrective surgery for congenital heart defects provided the donor material.

Sample: thymocytes. V usage is TRBV27 and J usage is TRBJ2-7; 11 positions match TRBD1. The sequence was collected from a girl less than two years old with a congenital heart defect. The CDR3 is CASSTSLDRGPYEQYF. DNA for the CDR3: TGTGCCAGCAGTACCTCCCTGGACAGGGGGCCCTACGAGCAGTACTTC.